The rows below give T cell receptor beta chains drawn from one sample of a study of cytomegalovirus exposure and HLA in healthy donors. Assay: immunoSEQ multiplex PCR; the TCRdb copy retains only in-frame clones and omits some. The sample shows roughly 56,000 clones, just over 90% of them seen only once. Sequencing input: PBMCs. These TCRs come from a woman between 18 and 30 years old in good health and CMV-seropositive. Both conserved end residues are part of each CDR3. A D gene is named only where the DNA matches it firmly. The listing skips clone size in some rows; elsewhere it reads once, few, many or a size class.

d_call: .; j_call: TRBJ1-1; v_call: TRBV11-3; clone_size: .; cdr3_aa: CASSFLGGTEAFF; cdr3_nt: TGTGCCAGCAGCTTCCTAGGGGGAACTGAAGCTTTCTTT
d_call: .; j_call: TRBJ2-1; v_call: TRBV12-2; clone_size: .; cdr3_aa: CASRLDLWGGSYNEQFF; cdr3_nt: TGTGCAAGTCGCTTAGATCTCTGGGGGGGGAGCTACAATGAGCAGTTCTTC
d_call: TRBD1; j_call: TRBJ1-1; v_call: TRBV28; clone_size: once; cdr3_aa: CASRPRGQGFSAFF; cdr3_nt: TGTGCCAGCAGACCTCGAGGACAGGGCTTTTCAGCTTTCTTT
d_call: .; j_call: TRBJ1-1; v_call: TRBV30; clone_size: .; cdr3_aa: CAWSPFSKSEAFF; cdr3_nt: TGTGCCTGGAGTCCCTTTAGTAAGTCTGAAGCTTTCTTT
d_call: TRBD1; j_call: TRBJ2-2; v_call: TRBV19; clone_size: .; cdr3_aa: CASSTSDRGHRELFF; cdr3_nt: TGTGCCAGTAGTACCTCGGACAGGGGGCACAGGGAGCTGTTTTTT
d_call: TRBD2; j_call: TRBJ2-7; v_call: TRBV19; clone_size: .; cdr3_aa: CASSISSSGGSYEQYF; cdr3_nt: TGTGCCAGTAGTATATCCTCTAGCGGGGGTTCCTACGAGCAGTACTTC
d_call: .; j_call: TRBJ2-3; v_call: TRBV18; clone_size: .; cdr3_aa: CASSPYGGRTDTQYF; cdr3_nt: TGTGCCAGCTCACCATACGGGGGACGCACAGATACGCAGTATTTT
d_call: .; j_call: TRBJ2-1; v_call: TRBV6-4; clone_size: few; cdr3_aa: CASSVTANNEQFF; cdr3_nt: TGTGCCAGCAGCGTAACAGCAAACAATGAGCAGTTCTTC
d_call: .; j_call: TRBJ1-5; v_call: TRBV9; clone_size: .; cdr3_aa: CASSVDSAQPQHF; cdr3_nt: TGTGCCAGCAGCGTAGATAGCGCTCAGCCCCAGCATTTT
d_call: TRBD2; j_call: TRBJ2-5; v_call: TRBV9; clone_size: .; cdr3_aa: CASTSIAGSGETQYF; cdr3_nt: TGTGCCAGCACCTCAATAGCGGGGAGCGGAGAGACCCAGTACTTC
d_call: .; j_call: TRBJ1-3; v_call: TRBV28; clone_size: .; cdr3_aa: CASRVLQSSGNTIYF; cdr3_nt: TGTGCCAGTCGGGTTTTACAAAGCTCTGGAAACACCATATATTTT
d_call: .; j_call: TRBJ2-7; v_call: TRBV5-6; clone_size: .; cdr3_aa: CASSLGQNSYEQYF; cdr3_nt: TGTGCCAGCAGCTTGGGTCAAAATTCCTACGAGCAGTACTTC
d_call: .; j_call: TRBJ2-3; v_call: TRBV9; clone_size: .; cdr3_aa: CASSVLAVHTPTDTQYF; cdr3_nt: TGTGCCAGCAGCGTGTTAGCGGTCCATACCCCCACAGATACGCAGTATTTT
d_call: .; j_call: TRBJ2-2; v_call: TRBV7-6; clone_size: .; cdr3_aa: CASSWRDTGELFF; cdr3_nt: TGTGCCAGCAGCTGGAGAGACACCGGGGAGCTGTTTTTT
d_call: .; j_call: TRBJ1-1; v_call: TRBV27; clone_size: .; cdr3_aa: CASRVSGTEAFF; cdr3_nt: TGTGCCAGCAGGGTGAGCGGAACTGAAGCTTTCTTT
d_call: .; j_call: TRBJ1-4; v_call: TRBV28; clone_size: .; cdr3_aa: CASSSGVEKLFF; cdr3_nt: TGTGCCAGCAGTTCCGGGGTCGAAAAACTGTTTTTT
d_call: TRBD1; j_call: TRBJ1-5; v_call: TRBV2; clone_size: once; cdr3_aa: CASSDGTGDGQPQHF; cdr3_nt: TGTGCCAGCAGTGACGGGACAGGGGATGGGCAGCCCCAGCATTTT
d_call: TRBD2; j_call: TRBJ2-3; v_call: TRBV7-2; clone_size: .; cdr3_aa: CASSLAGTRSDTQYF; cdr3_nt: TGTGCCAGCAGCTTAGCCGGGACTAGGTCAGATACGCAGTATTTT
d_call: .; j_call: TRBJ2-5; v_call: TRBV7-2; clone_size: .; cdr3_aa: CASSLMASKETQYF; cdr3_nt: TGTGCCAGCAGCTTAATGGCCTCGAAAGAGACCCAGTACTTC
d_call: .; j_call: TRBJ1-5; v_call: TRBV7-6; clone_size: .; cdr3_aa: CASSLTETGQPQHF; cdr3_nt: TGTGCCAGCAGCTTGACAGAAACCGGGCAGCCCCAGCATTTT
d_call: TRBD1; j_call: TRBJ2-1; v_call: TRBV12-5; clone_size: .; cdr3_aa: CASTGTGIDVEQFF; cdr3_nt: TGTGCTAGCACGGGGACAGGTATAGATGTGGAGCAGTTCTTC
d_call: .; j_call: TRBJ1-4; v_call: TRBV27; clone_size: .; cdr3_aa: CASSLSGGHEKLFF; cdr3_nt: TGTGCCAGCAGTTTATCCGGGGGGCACGAAAAACTGTTTTTT
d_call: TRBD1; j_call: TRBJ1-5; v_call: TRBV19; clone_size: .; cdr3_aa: CASNPGTGSQPQHF; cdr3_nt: TGTGCCAGCAATCCCGGGACAGGGAGTCAGCCCCAGCATTTT
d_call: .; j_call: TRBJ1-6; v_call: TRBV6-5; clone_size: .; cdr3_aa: CASSYEMGGNSPLHF; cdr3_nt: TGTGCCAGCAGTTACGAAATGGGAGGGAATTCACCCCTCCACTTT
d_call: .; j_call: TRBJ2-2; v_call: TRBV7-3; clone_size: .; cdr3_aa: CASSLSGGAGELFF; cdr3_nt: TGTGCCAGCAGCTTGAGTGGAGGAGCCGGGGAGCTGTTTTTT
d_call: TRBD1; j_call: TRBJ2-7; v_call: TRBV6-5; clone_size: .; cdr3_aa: CASSSGTGSEQYF; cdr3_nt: TGTGCCAGCAGTTCCGGGACAGGATCCGAGCAGTACTTC
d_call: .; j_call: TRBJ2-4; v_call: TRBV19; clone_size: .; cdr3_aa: CASSGIGQAKNIQYF; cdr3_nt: TGTGCCAGTAGCGGTATAGGACAAGCCAAAAACATTCAGTACTTC
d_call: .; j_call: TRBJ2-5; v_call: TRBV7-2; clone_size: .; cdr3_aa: CASSLAGLGETQYF; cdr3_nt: TGTGCCAGCAGCTTAGCGGGGCTTGGAGAGACCCAGTACTTC
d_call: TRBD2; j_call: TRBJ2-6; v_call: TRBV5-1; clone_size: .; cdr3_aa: CASSFTGTSGVSGANVLTF; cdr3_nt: TGCGCCAGCAGCTTTACCGGGACTAGCGGGGTCTCTGGGGCCAACGTCCTGACTTTC
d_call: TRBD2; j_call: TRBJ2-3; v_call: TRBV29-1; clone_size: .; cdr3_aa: CSARGGDTDTQYF; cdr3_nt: TGCAGCGCCCGCGGGGGGGATACAGATACGCAGTATTTT
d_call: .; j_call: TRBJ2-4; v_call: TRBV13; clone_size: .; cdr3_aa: CASVKGEVAKNIQYF; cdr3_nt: TGTGCCAGCGTCAAAGGCGAGGTAGCCAAAAACATTCAGTACTTC
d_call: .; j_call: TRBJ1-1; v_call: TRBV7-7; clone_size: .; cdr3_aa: CASSYSRNTEAFF; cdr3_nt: TGTGCCAGCAGTTATTCCCGGAACACTGAAGCTTTCTTT
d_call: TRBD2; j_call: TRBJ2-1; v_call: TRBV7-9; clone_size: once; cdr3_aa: CASSPSGGSYNEQFF; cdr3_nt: TGTGCCAGCAGCCCTAGCGGGGGGTCCTACAATGAGCAGTTCTTC
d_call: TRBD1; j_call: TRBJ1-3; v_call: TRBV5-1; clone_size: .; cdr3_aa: CASSLTGTGIGNTIYF; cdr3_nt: TGCGCCAGCAGCTTGACTGGGACAGGGATTGGAAACACCATATATTTT
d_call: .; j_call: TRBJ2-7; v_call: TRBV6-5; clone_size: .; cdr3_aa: CASSYRGSSEQYF; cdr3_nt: TGTGCCAGCAGTTATAGGGGTTCCTCCGAGCAGTACTTC
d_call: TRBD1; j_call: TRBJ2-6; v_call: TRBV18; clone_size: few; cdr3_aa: CASSPQGLSSGANVLTF; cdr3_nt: TGTGCCAGCTCGCCACAGGGGCTTAGCTCTGGGGCCAACGTCCTGACTTTC
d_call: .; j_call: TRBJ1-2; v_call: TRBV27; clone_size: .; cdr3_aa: CASSRDIGYGYTF; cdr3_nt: TGTGCCAGCAGCCGAGACATTGGCTATGGCTACACCTTC
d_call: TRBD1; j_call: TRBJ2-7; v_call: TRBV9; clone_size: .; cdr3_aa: CASSVGTGGSYEQYF; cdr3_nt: TGTGCCAGCAGCGTTGGGACAGGGGGTTCCTACGAGCAGTACTTC
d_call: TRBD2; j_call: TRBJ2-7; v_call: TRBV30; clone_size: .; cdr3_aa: CAWTSGAAYEQYF; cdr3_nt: TGTGCCTGGACTAGCGGGGCAGCCTACGAGCAGTACTTC
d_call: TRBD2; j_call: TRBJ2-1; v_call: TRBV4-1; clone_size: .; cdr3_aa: CASSQLGGDRFNEQFF; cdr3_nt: TGCGCCAGCAGCCAACTCGGGGGGGACCGCTTTAATGAGCAGTTCTTC
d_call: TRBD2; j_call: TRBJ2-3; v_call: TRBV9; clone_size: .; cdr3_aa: CASSVPGRDPGSTDTQYF; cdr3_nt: TGTGCCAGCAGCGTACCGGGGAGGGACCCTGGAAGCACAGATACGCAGTATTTT
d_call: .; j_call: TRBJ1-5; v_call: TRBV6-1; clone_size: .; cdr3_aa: CASSEGQGGTNQPQHF; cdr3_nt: TGTGCCAGCAGTGAAGGCCAGGGCGGCACAAATCAGCCCCAGCATTTT
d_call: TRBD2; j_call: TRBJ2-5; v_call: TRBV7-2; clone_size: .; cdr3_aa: CASSLDGLAGALQETQYF; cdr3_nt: TGTGCCAGCAGCTTAGACGGGCTAGCGGGGGCCTTACAGGAGACCCAGTACTTC
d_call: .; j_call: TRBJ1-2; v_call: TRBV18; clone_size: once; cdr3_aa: CASSSGQPGHGYTF; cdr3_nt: TGTGCCAGCTCATCCGGACAGCCTGGCCATGGCTACACCTTC
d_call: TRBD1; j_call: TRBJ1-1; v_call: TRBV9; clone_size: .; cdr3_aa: CASSEISGGPSVAFF; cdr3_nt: TGTGCCAGCAGCGAGATTTCAGGGGGTCCCTCGGTGGCTTTCTTT
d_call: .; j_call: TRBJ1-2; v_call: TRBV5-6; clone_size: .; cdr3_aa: CASSWEDGNYGYTF; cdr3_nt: TGTGCCAGCAGCTGGGAGGACGGTAACTATGGCTACACCTTC
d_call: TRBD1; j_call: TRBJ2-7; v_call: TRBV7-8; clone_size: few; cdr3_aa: CASSLTPGQDTYEQYF; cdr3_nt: TGTGCCAGCAGCTTAACCCCGGGACAGGACACCTACGAGCAGTACTTC
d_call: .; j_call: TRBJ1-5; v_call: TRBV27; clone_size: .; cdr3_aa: CASKRGGQPQHF; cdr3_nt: TGTGCCAGCAAAAGGGGGGGCCAGCCCCAGCATTTT
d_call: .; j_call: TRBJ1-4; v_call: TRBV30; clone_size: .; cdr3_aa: CAWARRAPGNEKLFF; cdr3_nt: TGTGCCTGGGCCCGTAGGGCCCCGGGAAATGAAAAACTGTTTTTT
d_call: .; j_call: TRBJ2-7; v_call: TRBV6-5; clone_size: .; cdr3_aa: CASSYIPQGREQYF; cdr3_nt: TGTGCCAGCAGTTACATCCCGCAGGGGCGCGAGCAGTACTTC
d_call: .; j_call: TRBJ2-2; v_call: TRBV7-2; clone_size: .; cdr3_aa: CASSPGGELFF; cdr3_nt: TGTGCCAGCAGCCCCGGCGGGGAGCTGTTTTTT
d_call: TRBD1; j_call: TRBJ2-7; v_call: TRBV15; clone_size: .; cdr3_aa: CATSRERQGPDEQYF; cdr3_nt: TGTGCCACCAGCAGAGAGAGACAGGGCCCCGACGAGCAGTACTTC
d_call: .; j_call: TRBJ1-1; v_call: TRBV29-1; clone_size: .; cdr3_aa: CSVSGLTLTFF; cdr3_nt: TGCAGCGTTTCCGGACTGACTTTGACTTTCTTT
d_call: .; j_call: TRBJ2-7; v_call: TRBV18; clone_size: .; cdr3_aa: CASSLPGISYEQYF; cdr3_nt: TGTGCCAGCTCACTACCCGGGATTTCCTACGAGCAGTACTTC
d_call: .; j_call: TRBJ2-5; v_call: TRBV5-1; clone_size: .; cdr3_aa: CASSLGGGSYQETQYF; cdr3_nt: TGCGCCAGCAGCTTGGGCGGGGGCTCGTACCAAGAGACCCAGTACTTC
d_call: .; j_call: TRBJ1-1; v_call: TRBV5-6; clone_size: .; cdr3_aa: CASSPRYRAGDTEAFF; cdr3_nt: TGTGCCAGCAGCCCGAGATACAGGGCGGGAGACACTGAAGCTTTCTTT
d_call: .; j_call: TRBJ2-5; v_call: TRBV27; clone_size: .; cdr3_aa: CASRQNEFQETQYF; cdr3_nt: TGTGCCAGCAGACAAAATGAATTCCAAGAGACCCAGTACTTC